This TCR beta chain was recorded in a study of OX40 agonist ivuxolimab in advanced cancers. Turning to the study itself: Patients took ivuxolimab, an agonistic anti-OX40 (CD134) antibody.

The repertoire was sequenced with immunoSEQ multiplex PCR; TCRdb's copy has only in-frame clones and lacks some. The sample holds approximately 84,000 clones, under 95% seen once. V gave up 3 bases and J gave up 7 bases; unmatched junction bases: 8. Germline loops: CDR1 MNHEY, CDR2 SMNVEV (reference sequence). This CDR3 has 15 amino acids. Autoimmune disease history or systemic immunosuppression meant exclusion. Sample: CD4+ or CD8+ T cells sorted from blood, taken in a trial of the OX40 agonist ivuxolimab. The sequence was collected from an adult with an advanced solid tumor such as melanoma, head and neck, liver or kidney cancer. The V gene is TRBV27, the J gene TRBJ2-1; 8 nucleotides agree with TRBD1. The CDR3, as DNA: TGTGCCAGCAGTTTCCGAGGGACAGGTGGGAATGAGCAGTTCTTC. Its translation is CASSFRGTGGNEQFF.